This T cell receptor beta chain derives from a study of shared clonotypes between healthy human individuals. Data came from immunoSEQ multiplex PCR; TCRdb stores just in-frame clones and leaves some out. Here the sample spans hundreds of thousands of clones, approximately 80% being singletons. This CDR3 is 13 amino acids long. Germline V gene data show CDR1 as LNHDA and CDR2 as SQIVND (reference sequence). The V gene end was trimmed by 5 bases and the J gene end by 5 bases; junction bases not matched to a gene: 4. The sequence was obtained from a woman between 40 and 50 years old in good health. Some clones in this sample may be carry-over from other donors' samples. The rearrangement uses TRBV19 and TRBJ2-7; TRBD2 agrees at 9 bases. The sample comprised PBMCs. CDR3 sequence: CASSYSGRDEQYF. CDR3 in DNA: TGTGCCAGTAGTTATAGCGGGAGAGACGAGCAGTACTTC.